Shown below are 21 T cell receptor beta chains from a single sample sequenced in a study of T cell changes during pregnancy in multiple sclerosis (dated by TCRdb to the late 2010s). The library was built by means of the immunoSEQ multiplex PCR assay. TCRdb stores this immuneACCESS table with in-frame sequences only. Part of the clones is absent; in the studies checked, under half of the shortfall reflects unresolved V genes, and no reason is known for the rest. Here the sample has roughly 69,000 clones; 91% occur a single time. The top ten clones comprise under 0.3% of the sample. Here the sequenced sample was CD4+ T cells from peripheral blood mononuclear cells, taken in the third trimester of pregnancy. The receptors shown here come from a female donor in good health, enrolled as a control in a pregnancy study.

This rearrangement joins TRBV10-3 to TRBJ1-5, with D possibly matching TRBD1 (5 bases). V lost 6 bases to trimming and J lost 3 bases, with 12 bases between them. CDR1 ENHRY and CDR2 SYGVKD come from the germline V gene. CDR3 size: 14 residues. CDR3: CAISQGTNNQPQHF. The CDR3 bases are TGTGCCATCAGCCAGGGAACAAACAATCAGCCCCAGCATTTT.

The V gene is TRBV13, the J gene TRBJ1-3, with D uncertain. This CDR3 is built from 14 residues. CDR1 is PRHDT, CDR2 FYEKMQ, per germline (reference sequence). V was clipped by 5 bases and J by 4 bases, with 12 bases between them. This CDR3 is CASSPHRGGNTIYF. The CDR3 DNA is TGTGCCAGCAGCCCCCATCGAGGGGGAAACACCATATATTTT.

The genes are TRBV19 and TRBJ2-2; 9 nucleotides line up with TRBD2. The V and J ends lost 6 bases and 0 bases, in that order; junction bases with no gene match: 2. The germline CDR1 and CDR2 sequences are LNHDA and SQIVND (reference sequence). This CDR3 region has 15 residues. CDR3 region: CASRASGANTGELFF. CDR3 coding DNA: TGTGCCAGTAGGGCTAGCGGGGCGAACACCGGGGAGCTGTTTTTT.

The chain is built from TRBV6-5 and TRBJ1-6, with 9 nucleotides matching TRBD1. Germline assignment: CDR1 MNHEY and CDR2 SVGAGI. CDR3 length: 14 residues. V lost 7 bases and J lost 4; bases outside the gene matches: 2. CDR3 in DNA: TGTGCCAGCACGGGACAGGGTTATAATTCACCCCTCCACTTT. This translates into CASTGQGYNSPLHF.

The rearrangement links TRBV25-1 to TRBJ1-2; TRBD1 aligns across 11 bases. After removal of 5 bases from V and 6 bases from J, the junction contained 8 bases not matched to a gene. The CDR3 extends over 15 amino acids. CDR1 and CDR2 (germline): MGHDK, SYGVNS. CDR3 nucleotide sequence: TGTGCCAGCAGTTCCGGACAGGGGGCGCGGGATGGCTACACCTTC. Its protein product is CASSSGQGARDGYTF.

The chain has TRBV27 and TRBJ1-2; possible D gene TRBD1, 6 bases. The CDR3 totals 14 residues. The V and J ends lost 2 bases and 4 bases respectively, with 11 bases between them. CDR1 and CDR2 (germline): MNHEY, SMNVEV (reference sequence). DNA of the CDR3: TGTGCCAGCAGTTTAAGACAGGCTGGCTATGGCTACACCTTC. Protein: CASSLRQAGYGYTF.

The chain has TRBV9 and TRBJ2-6; D is possibly TRBD1 (6 bases). V gave up 5 bases and J gave up 0 bases, with 15 bases separating them. CDR3 size: 17 residues. The germline CDR1 and CDR2 sequences are SGDLS and YYNGEE. The CDR3: CASSWRQAVSGANVLTF. The CDR3 DNA follows: TGTGCCAGCAGTTGGAGACAGGCCGTCTCTGGGGCCAACGTCCTGACTTTC. The whole variable domain, remainder taken from reference TRBV9 and TRBJ2-6, is DSGVTQTPKHLITATGQRVTLRCSPRSGDLSVYWYQQSLDQGLQFLIQYYNGEERAKGNILERFSAQQFPDLHSELNLSSLELGDSALYFCASSWRQAVSGANVLTFGAGSRLTVL.

In its sample, this clone was seen once. The chain employs TRBV5-1 and TRBJ2-6, with a tentative D call TRBD1 (6 bases). In germline, CDR1 is SGHRS, CDR2 YFSETQ. The CDR3 loop spans 15 amino acids. The germline V and J ends were trimmed by 4 bases and 2 bases, with 10 bases remaining between them. In nucleotides, the CDR3 is TGCGCCAGCAGCCCGAAGGGGGCTGGGGCCAACGTCCTGACTTTC. As protein: CASSPKGAGANVLTF.

J is TRBJ1-3 and V is TRBV19; D perhaps matches TRBD1 (6 bases). The germline V gene has CDR1 LNHDA and CDR2 SQIVND (reference sequence). Trimming cost V 3 bases and J 0 bases, with 15 bases left between them. The CDR3 sequence is 17 residues long. CDR3 loop: CASSIPAGAYSGNTIYF. In DNA, the CDR3 is TGTGCCAGTAGTATTCCGGCAGGGGCGTACTCTGGAAACACCATATATTTT.

J is TRBJ1-1 and V is TRBV27, with 10 positions matching TRBD1. CDR1 and CDR2 (germline): MNHEY, SMNVEV (reference sequence). J was trimmed by 3 bases and V by 6 bases; bases with no gene match: 4. The CDR3 spans 14 residues. CDR3 amino acids: CASSVDRGHTEAFF. The CDR3, as DNA: TGTGCCAGCAGCGTTGACAGGGGGCACACTGAAGCTTTCTTT.

The chain employs TRBV19 and TRBJ2-3; TRBD2 aligns across 9 bases. Germline CDR1 is LNHDA and CDR2 is SQIVND (reference sequence). V lost 2 bases, J lost 14 bases, and 17 bases stayed unmatched. The CDR3 is 16 residues long. The CDR3 sequence: CASSINVAGGPTTPYF. Written as DNA, the CDR3 is TGTGCCAGTAGTATAAACGTCGCGGGGGGGCCAACGACCCCGTATTTT.

V is TRBV6-1 and J is TRBJ1-5; 8 bases agree with TRBD1. J was trimmed by 2 bases and V by 4 bases; bases with no gene match: 1. Per the germline V gene, CDR1 is MNHNS and CDR2 is SASEGT. This CDR3 has 14 amino acids. The CDR3 loop reads CASSADRGNQPQHF. The DNA of the CDR3 is TGTGCCAGCAGTGCGGACAGGGGCAATCAGCCCCAGCATTTT.

The V gene is TRBV11-2, the J gene TRBJ1-5; 7 nucleotides align to TRBD1. This CDR3 spans 17 amino acids. After removal of 0 bases from V and 5 bases from J, the junction contained 10 bases not matched to a gene. Per germline, CDR1 SGHAT and CDR2 FQNNGV. The CDR3 protein is CASSLDRGDSVYQPQHF. In nucleotides, the CDR3 is TGTGCCAGCAGCTTAGATAGAGGGGACAGCGTCTATCAGCCCCAGCATTTT.

The chain recombines TRBV19 with TRBJ2-1; D perhaps matches TRBD2 (6 bases). Germline V gene sequence: CDR1 LNHDA, CDR2 SQIVND (reference sequence). CDR3 length: 15 amino acids. Deletions cut 1 base from V and 1 base from J, with 8 bases between. The CDR3 coding sequence is TGTGCCAGTAGTATAGGACTAGGGTCCTACAATGAGCAGTTCTTC. This encodes CASSIGLGSYNEQFF. Filled out from reference TRBV19 and TRBJ2-1, the complete variable domain reads DGGITQSPKYLFRKEGQNVTLSCEQNLNHDAMYWYRQDPGQGLRLIYYSQIVNDFQKGDIAEGYSVSREKKESFPLTVTSAQKNPTAFYLCASSIGLGSYNEQFFGPGTRLTVL.

This chain joins TRBV18 and TRBJ1-1; 7 nucleotides line up with TRBD1. Trimming cost V 4 bases and J 3 bases; bases outside gene matches: 11. The CDR3 is 16 amino acids. The germline CDR1 and CDR2 sequences are KGHSH and LQKENI. The CDR3 loop is CASSRGTDAGHTEAFF. As DNA, the CDR3 is TGTGCCAGCTCACGGGGGACAGACGCGGGCCACACTGAAGCTTTCTTT.

The chain carries TRBV19 and TRBJ1-4, with 8 bases aligning to TRBD1. The CDR3 contains 15 residues. CDR1 is LNHDA, CDR2 SQIVND, per germline (reference sequence). The V and J ends lost 2 bases and 7 bases, in that order; junction bases with no gene match: 6. CDR3: CASSIRAGGPEKLFF. In nucleotides, the CDR3 is TGTGCCAGTAGTATAAGGGCAGGGGGCCCTGAAAAACTGTTTTTT.

The chain links TRBV9 to TRBJ1-2; maybe TRBD1 (6 bases). V gave up 0 bases and J gave up 6 bases, with 18 bases separating them. Germline CDR1 SGDLS, CDR2 YYNGEE. This CDR3 region has 16 residues. The CDR3 region has the DNA TGTGCCAGCAGCGTAGCTACAGGAACAGGGAGGGATGGCTACACCTTC. Translated, it gives CASSVATGTGRDGYTF.

The CDR3 DNA is TGTGCCAGTAGACGCGACAGGTATGGGACCCAGTACTTC. Its translation is CASRRDRYGTQYF. This chain joins TRBV19 and TRBJ2-5, with D maybe TRBD1 (6 bases). V was clipped by 6 bases and J by 7 bases, with 15 bases between them. The CDR3 runs 13 residues. Germline values: CDR1 LNHDA, CDR2 SQIVND (reference sequence).

For the CDR3, the DNA is TGTGCCTGGAGGCGACAGGCGGTGGAGGGCTACACCTTC. Amino acids: CAWRRQAVEGYTF. V is TRBV30 and J is TRBJ1-2, with a possible D match to TRBD1 (6 bases). This CDR3 comprises 13 residues. Germline assignment: CDR1 GTSNPN and CDR2 SVGIG (reference sequence). Trimming took 3 bases from V and 8 from J, leaving 16 bases between them.

The chain uses TRBV6-6 and TRBJ2-2; D is uncertain. V was cut by 5 bases and J by 6 bases, with 10 bases left in between. The germline V gene has CDR1 MNHNY and CDR2 SVGAGI (reference sequence). This CDR3 has 13 amino acids. The CDR3 reads CASSASRSGELFF. The DNA of the CDR3 is TGTGCCAGCAGTGCCTCTAGGTCCGGGGAGCTGTTTTTT.

In nucleotides, the CDR3 is TGTGCCAGCTCACCCTCTGGACAGATGAACACTGAAGCTTTCTTT. Translated, it gives CASSPSGQMNTEAFF. The chain carries TRBV18 and TRBJ1-1; TRBD1 might be the D (6 bases). V was cut by 3 bases and J by 0 bases, with 11 bases left in between. Per the germline V gene, CDR1 is KGHSH and CDR2 is LQKENI. The CDR3 extends over 15 amino acids.